This T cell receptor (beta chain) was captured by sequencing in a study of shared clonotypes between healthy human individuals. Broader study findings: For naive CD4 cells, roughly 5% of clonotypes were shared across several donors. Generation probabilities were higher for clonotypes shared across all four sorted-subset donors than for unshared ones.

The CDR3 runs to 13 residues. V dropped 8 bases and J dropped 10 bases, with 18 bases sitting between them. Germline-derived CDR1 and CDR2 are SNHLY and FYNNEI. In replicate PCRs of sorted subsets, roughly 200 ng DNA, about 30,000 T cell genomes, was used. The data were produced by immunoSEQ multiplex PCR, yet TCRdb's version contains in-frame clones alone and is incomplete. The table lists millions of clones, roughly 92% of them singletons, with about 0.13% in the top ten. A word on this clone: What it binds is unknown.

Source material: naive CD4+ T cells sorted from blood. Subset reported: CD45RA+ positively selected. The J gene is TRBJ2-1, the V gene TRBV2; weak D call: TRBD2 (6 bases). This TCR came from a young man in good health. The CDR3 DNA follows: TGTGCCAGCCGGGAGACTTGGTTGGTAGAGCAGTTCTTC. It codes for CASRETWLVEQFF.